The entry that follows covers one T cell receptor beta chain sequence. Its matching antigen is unknown. The data originate from a study of T cell responses to AZD1222 COVID-19 vaccine. Study-wide context: Second doses at about 4 or about 12 weeks were pooled. General study points: CD4 TCRs covered the whole spike, strongest at regions 160-218 and 743-854. Among those given AZD1222, only five or six were seropositive at baseline.

TCRdb's copy holds only in-frame clones and misses some; the assay was immunoSEQ multiplex PCR. Of about 150,000 clones listed, about 85% are singletons. Trimming at V came to 2 bases and at J to 3 bases, leaving 4 bases not matched to a gene. The CDR3 loop spans 15 amino acids. CDR1 SGHDN and CDR2 FVKESK come from the germline V gene. The TCR was taken from an adult in good health. The sample consisted of peripheral blood, taken on day 0 of AZD1222 vaccination. The chain joins TRBV14 to TRBJ2-5; 9 bases line up with TRBD2. CDR3 nucleotides: TGTGCCAGCAGCCAACTAGCGGGGATGGAAGAGACCCAGTACTTC. This translates into CASSQLAGMEETQYF.